A selection of T cell receptor beta chains follows, all from one sample in a study of blood T cell repertoires in COVID-19. Generated by immunoSEQ multiplex PCR, the TCRdb table keeps only in-frame clones and is missing some. The data contain a few hundred thousand clones, 65% to 90% of them singletons. The specimen sequenced was peripheral blood. The receptors come from a woman aged 45-59 years with acute or convalescent COVID-19. CDR3s include the opening cysteine and the closing phenylalanine or tryptophan. The D gene is left open where the match is weak.

d_call	v_call	j_call	cdr3_aa
.	TRBV6-4	TRBJ1-5	CASGRTSNQPQHF
TRBD2	TRBV7-9	TRBJ2-7	CASSRQSSGIYEQYF
.	TRBV27	TRBJ2-3	CASSLWGLRTDTQYF
.	TRBV5-1	TRBJ2-3	CASSLGGKVTDTQYF
.	TRBV3-1/TRBV3-2	TRBJ2-2	CASSSWDFNTGELFF
TRBD1	TRBV18	TRBJ1-4	CASSPETGGAGEKLFF
.	TRBV7-2	TRBJ1-5	CASSLVLGGAGNQPQHF
.	TRBV6-2/TRBV6-3	TRBJ1-5	CASSNSHSGPQHF
.	TRBV5-4	TRBJ2-3	CASSLAPGFTDTQYF
TRBD1	TRBV3-1/TRBV3-2	TRBJ2-7	CASSQAGQGLYEQYF
TRBD1	TRBV7-6	TRBJ1-4	CASSGRDRGEKLFF
.	TRBV18	TRBJ2-2	CASSPVKGFANTGELFF
.	TRBV19	TRBJ2-7	CASSIGIRGSYEQYF
.	TRBV3-1/TRBV3-2	TRBJ2-3	CASSRTAYGTDTQYF
.	TRBV7-9	TRBJ2-1	CASSLGSNNEQFF
.	TRBV28	TRBJ2-7	CASSLYMGAPYEQYF
TRBD2	TRBV7-2	TRBJ2-7	CASSVFTSGSSVLDEQYF
TRBD2	TRBV6-5	TRBJ2-7	CASSRTSGSSYEQYF
TRBD2	TRBV19	TRBJ2-1	CASSSQRTSGTYNEQFF
TRBD1	TRBV5-1	TRBJ2-3	CASSAGQGYADTQYF
TRBD1	TRBV30	TRBJ1-5	CAWTPFGQGARQPQHF
.	TRBV9	TRBJ1-3	CASSVEGVSGNTIYF
TRBD1	TRBV6-5	TRBJ2-3	CASTRGLADTQYF
TRBD2	TRBV3-1/TRBV3-2	TRBJ2-5	CASSQHRLAGGVQETQYF
.	TRBV7-2	TRBJ1-2	CASSLALTGGGYTF
.	TRBV19	TRBJ2-5	CASSMSHAGNGETQYF
.	TRBV28	TRBJ2-5	CASSFAGEGETQYF
.	TRBV5-6	TRBJ1-6	CASSPLRGNSPLHF
.	TRBV3-1/TRBV3-2	TRBJ2-2	CASRQGSVRDGELFF
.	TRBV19	TRBJ1-4	CASQDRLHEKLFF
.	TRBV3-1/TRBV3-2	TRBJ1-6	CASSQDPGLALHF